This T cell receptor (beta chain) was sequenced for a study of tumor and adjacent non-tumor tissue in lung cancer. The library came from three nested PCR rounds adapted from ARM-PCR protocols. A single record per CDR3 protein comes from TCRdb applying MiXCR to the multiplex PCR reads. The sample consists of 90,000 to 120,000 distinct CDR3 sequences, approximately 65% of them appearing once. RNA was extracted from bulk tissue without any cell sorting. More than 3 cm separated this lung sample from the edge of the tumor. Germline CDR1 reads MNHEY; CDR2 reads SVGAGI. After removal of 6 bases from V and 7 bases from J, the junction contained 26 bases not matched to a gene. This CDR3 is 20 amino acids long.

This chain links TRBV6-5 with TRBJ2-5; 10 nucleotides match TRBD2. This receptor was identified in a man aged 25 to 40 with non-small cell lung cancer. The sample was distant non-tumor lung tissue. The CDR3 DNA follows: TGTGCCAGCAGGCCCTCCCAGACCAGCGGGAGGGCCGATGGGTTGGGGACCCAGTACTTC. Protein sequence: CASRPSQTSGRADGLGTQYF.